Listed below are T cell receptor beta chains from one sample, sequenced in a study of blood T cell repertoires in COVID-19. Repertoires were generated with immunoSEQ multiplex PCR, while TCRdb's copy carries only in-frame clones and drops some. Of 300,000 to 500,000 clones listed, 85% to 90% are singletons. Input material: PBMCs or T cells enriched from blood (not recorded which). These receptors originate from a woman aged 30 to 39 with acute COVID-19. CDR3s include the opening cysteine and the closing phenylalanine or tryptophan. The D gene is left open where the match is weak. Where a row states a size, it is once, few, many or the class of an expanded clone; other rows omit it.

j_call clone_size d_call v_call cdr3_aa cdr3_nt
TRBJ1-1 . . TRBV12-3/TRBV12-4 CASSPRRGEAFF TGTGCCAGCAGCCCTAGGAGGGGTGAAGCTTTCTTT
TRBJ1-1 . . TRBV30 CAWRFLQGEAFF TGTGCCTGGAGGTTCCTTCAGGGTGAAGCTTTCTTT
TRBJ1-1 . TRBD1 TRBV24-1 CATSDSGTGYTEAFF TGTGCCACCAGTGATTCGGGGACAGGGTACACTGAAGCTTTCTTT
TRBJ1-4 . TRBD1 TRBV7-2 CASSTRQGANEKLFF TGTGCCAGCAGCACGCGACAGGGGGCTAATGAAAAACTGTTTTTT
TRBJ1-2 . . TRBV6-4 CASSEGRGGYTF TGTGCCAGCAGTGAAGGTAGAGGTGGCTACACCTTC
TRBJ2-7 . . TRBV5-6 CASSFGDTTYEQYF TGTGCCAGCAGCTTTGGGGACACCACCTACGAGCAGTACTTC
TRBJ1-4 . TRBD1 TRBV18 CASSPQGAREKLFF TGTGCCAGCTCACCACAGGGGGCAAGGGAAAAACTGTTTTTT
TRBJ1-4 . TRBD1 TRBV5-8 CASSLRPGQGDEKLFF TGTGCCAGCAGCTTAAGGCCGGGACAGGGAGATGAAAAACTGTTTTTT
TRBJ1-4 . . TRBV2 CASRPTVLSEKLFF TGTGCCAGCAGGCCGACAGTGTTGAGTGAAAAACTGTTTTTT
TRBJ2-7 . . TRBV12-3/TRBV12-4 CASSFTRAYEQYF TGTGCCAGCAGTTTTACTAGGGCCTACGAGCAGTACTTC
TRBJ2-3 . TRBD2 TRBV5-1 CASSTSDPGGTQYF TGCGCCAGCAGCACATCAGATCCGGGGGGTACGCAGTATTTT
TRBJ1-6 . . TRBV10-3 CAISESAIPPLHF TGTGCCATCAGTGAGTCGGCAATCCCACCCCTCCACTTT
TRBJ2-5 . TRBD2 TRBV7-2 CASSLAQAGGQETQYF TGTGCCAGCAGCTTAGCGCAAGCGGGGGGCCAAGAGACCCAGTACTTC
TRBJ1-5 . TRBD1 TRBV7-2 CASSSTGTGHQPQHF TGTGCCAGCAGCTCAACCGGGACAGGACATCAGCCCCAGCATTTT
TRBJ1-5 . . TRBV6-5 CASSSGGRDNQPQHF TGTGCCAGCAGTTCGGGGGGAAGGGACAATCAGCCCCAGCATTTT
TRBJ1-6 . . TRBV4-1 CASSPIAAGPLHF TGCGCCAGCAGCCCCATAGCCGCCGGACCCCTCCACTTT
TRBJ2-2 . . TRBV19 CASRAGTWYTGELFF TGTGCCAGTAGGGCTGGGACTTGGTACACCGGGGAGCTGTTTTTT
TRBJ2-3 once TRBD2 TRBV2 CASSALAGDTDTQYF TGTGCCAGCAGCGCACTAGCGGGGGACACAGATACGCAGTATTTT
TRBJ2-7 . . TRBV19 CASSHSYEQYF TGTGCCAGTAGTCATAGCTACGAGCAGTACTTC
TRBJ1-1 . TRBD1 TRBV18 CASSPLRGTGGIGVTEAFF TGTGCCAGCTCACCTCTCCGTGGGACAGGGGGGATCGGGGTCACTGAAGCTTTCTTT
TRBJ1-2 . TRBD1 TRBV7-8 CASSPWDRDYGYTF TGTGCCAGCAGCCCATGGGACAGGGACTATGGCTACACCTTC
TRBJ2-1 . TRBD2 TRBV9 CASSVIGGADEQFF TGTGCCAGCAGCGTAATCGGGGGGGCGGATGAGCAGTTCTTC
TRBJ1-6 . . TRBV27 CASSGGALPYNSPLHF TGTGCCAGCAGTGGAGGGGCGCTACCCTATAATTCACCCCTCCACTTT
TRBJ2-7 . TRBD2 TRBV7-9 CASSLERGGVNEQYF TGTGCCAGCAGCTTAGAGCGGGGGGGCGTAAACGAGCAGTACTTC
TRBJ1-6 . . TRBV2 CASSEQGSNSPLHF TGTGCCAGCAGTGAACAGGGCAGCAATTCACCCCTCCACTTT
TRBJ2-1 . TRBD2 TRBV30 CAWAGLAGGPQFF TGTGCCTGGGCGGGACTAGCGGGGGGGCCGCAGTTCTTC
TRBJ1-1 few TRBD1 TRBV19 CASRSQGARTEAFF TGTGCCAGTAGGTCACAGGGGGCTCGGACTGAAGCTTTCTTT
TRBJ2-2 . TRBD2 TRBV7-3 CASSILAGGLTGELFF TGTGCCAGCAGCATCCTCGCGGGGGGGCTCACCGGGGAGCTGTTTTTT
TRBJ1-2 . . TRBV7-9 CASSSTGKYGYTF TGTGCCAGCAGTTCCACAGGAAAGTATGGCTACACCTTC
TRBJ2-7 . TRBD1 TRBV11-1 CASRKTGGNYEQYF TGTGCCAGCAGGAAGACAGGGGGAAACTACGAGCAGTACTTC
TRBJ1-2 . TRBD1 TRBV6-5 CASRPTGTANYGYTF TGTGCCAGCAGGCCCACCGGGACAGCTAACTATGGCTACACCTTC
TRBJ2-3 once . TRBV5-1 CASSLAPGNTDTQYF TGCGCCAGCAGCTTGGCCCCGGGGAACACAGATACGCAGTATTTT
TRBJ2-2 once . TRBV5-6 CASSRWQGHPGELFF TGTGCCAGCAGCAGATGGCAGGGGCACCCCGGGGAGCTGTTTTTT
TRBJ1-2 once TRBD1 TRBV5-6 CASSLGGTGGYGYTF TGTGCCAGCAGCTTGGGAGGGACAGGGGGATATGGCTACACCTTC
TRBJ2-7 . . TRBV24-1 CATEGPKYEQYF TGTGCCACCGAGGGTCCTAAATACGAGCAGTACTTC
TRBJ1-2 . TRBD1 TRBV2 CATLNDRAKGGYTF TGTGCCACCCTGAACGACAGGGCAAAGGGTGGCTACACCTTC
TRBJ1-3 . TRBD1 TRBV4-3 CASSQDGDRSGNTIYF TGCGCCAGCAGCCAAGATGGGGACAGGTCTGGAAACACCATATATTTT
TRBJ1-2 . TRBD1 TRBV9 CASSTLDRHGYGYTF TGTGCCAGCAGCACTTTGGACAGGCACGGCTATGGCTACACCTTC
TRBJ2-1 once . TRBV7-8 CASSFRVGAIYNEQFF TGTGCCAGCAGCTTCCGGGTGGGGGCGATCTACAATGAGCAGTTCTTC
TRBJ2-1 . TRBD1 TRBV11-3 CASSSSGQGIEQFF TGTGCCAGCAGCTCCTCGGGACAGGGCATTGAGCAGTTCTTC
TRBJ1-4 . TRBD1 TRBV4-1 CASRRIQGAKEKLFF TGCGCCAGCAGGCGAATACAGGGGGCTAAAGAAAAACTGTTTTTT
TRBJ2-5 . TRBD1 TRBV5-1 CASSSDRKQETQYF TGCGCCAGCAGCTCGGACAGGAAACAAGAGACCCAGTACTTC
TRBJ1-6 . . TRBV7-9 CASSPAEYSPLHF TGTGCCAGCAGCCCGGCGGAGTATTCACCCCTCCACTTT
TRBJ2-1 once . TRBV11-2 CASSPPGTSLQQFF TGTGCCAGCAGCCCCCCCGGGACTTCCCTCCAGCAGTTCTTC
TRBJ1-3 . TRBD1 TRBV6-7 CASGTGRYF TGTGCCAGCGGGACAGGGCGATATTTT
TRBJ1-2 . . TRBV7-9 CASSLGGSGGYTF TGTGCCAGCAGCCTAGGAGGGTCGGGCGGCTACACCTTC
TRBJ2-5 . . TRBV7-7 CASSLEGRGQETQYF TGTGCCAGCAGCTTAGAGGGTCGGGGCCAAGAGACCCAGTACTTC
TRBJ1-5 . TRBD1 TRBV24-1 CATSGETGAFNQPQHF TGTGCCACCAGTGGTGAGACAGGGGCGTTCAATCAGCCCCAGCATTTT
TRBJ2-1 . TRBD2 TRBV7-3 CASSLVSGGNEQFF TGTGCCAGCAGCTTAGTTAGCGGGGGGAATGAGCAGTTCTTC